The 11 T cell receptor beta chains listed next were all sequenced from one sample in a study of radiotherapy plus CTLA-4 blockade in lung cancer. The table came from immunoSEQ multiplex PCR; TCRdb's copy has only in-frame clones and leaves some out. The sample holds 120,000 or so clones, more than 80% seen once. Sequencing used peripheral blood, obtained from a patient treated with radiotherapy plus ipilimumab. The receptor source for this set is a human donor with non-small cell lung cancer that progressed on radiotherapy plus ipilimumab.

The chain uses TRBV5-6 and TRBJ1-2; D call uncertain. Germline loops: CDR1 SGHDT, CDR2 YYEEEE. The CDR3 consists of 14 residues. Trimming removed 2 bases from V and 1 base from J, with 9 bases in between. The CDR3 here is CASSFSSGNYGYTF. The CDR3 bases are TGTGCCAGCAGCTTCTCCTCCGGTAACTATGGCTACACCTTC.

The rearrangement uses TRBV4-1 and TRBJ2-5; TRBD1 matches at 7 bases. CDR3 size: 15 residues. V was clipped by 0 bases and J by 4 bases; unmatched bases: 5. Germline assignment: CDR1 MGHRA and CDR2 YSYEKL. The chain's CDR3 is CASSQDNTGAETQYF. The CDR3 nucleotides are TGCGCCAGCAGCCAAGATAACACAGGGGCAGAGACCCAGTACTTC.

The chain links TRBV5-4 to TRBJ2-7; TRBD1 is a possible D gene (6 bases). This CDR3 has 15 amino acids. V shed 4 bases and J shed 4 bases, with 18 bases lying between them. CDR1 is SGHNT, CDR2 YYREEE, per germline (reference sequence). This CDR3 is CASSPGVGTPYEQYF. The CDR3 bases are TGTGCCAGCAGCCCTGGAGTAGGGACACCGTACGAGCAGTACTTC. The variable domain in full, completed from reference TRBV5-4 and TRBJ2-7, reads ETGVTQSPTHLIKTRGQQVTLRCSSQSGHNTVSWYQQALGQGPQFIFQYYREEENGRGNFPPRFSGLQFPNYSSELNVNALELDDSALYLCASSPGVGTPYEQYFGPGTRLTVT.

The chain couples TRBV9 to TRBJ1-5; 7 bases are a match to TRBD1. From germline, CDR1 is SGDLS and CDR2 YYNGEE. The V segment lost 4 bases and the J segment 0 bases; nucleotides outside the gene matches: 10. This CDR3 spans 17 amino acids. CDR3 protein: CASSPDRERPSNQPQHF. The CDR3 coding sequence is TGTGCCAGCAGCCCAGACAGGGAAAGACCTAGCAATCAGCCCCAGCATTTT.

V is TRBV5-4 and J is TRBJ2-3; 12 bases agree with TRBD2. V shed 3 bases, J shed 4 bases, and the junction held 12 bases outside the gene matches. The length of the CDR3 is 18 residues. Germline values: CDR1 SGHNT, CDR2 YYREEE (reference sequence). The CDR3, as DNA: TGTGCCAGCAGCTCCCCCGCAGCTAGCGGGAGGGCCGCAGATACGCAGTATTTT. Encoded protein: CASSSPAASGRAADTQYF.

This clone was detected only once. This chain joins TRBV10-2 and TRBJ1-4; D not resolved. V dropped 3 bases and J dropped 0 bases, with 11 bases sitting between them. There are 16 residues in the CDR3. From germline, CDR1 is WSHSY and CDR2 SAAADI. CDR3 amino acids: CASSDPAMATNEKLFF. CDR3 sequence (DNA): TGCGCCAGCAGTGATCCAGCCATGGCAACTAATGAAAAACTGTTTTTT.

The chain recombines TRBV7-9 with TRBJ2-7, with TRBD1 identical over 9 bases. Germline CDR1 is SEHNR and CDR2 is FQNEAQ (reference sequence). J gave up 6 bases and V 5 bases, and 8 bases lay outside the gene matches. There are 14 residues in the CDR3. The CDR3 is CASSPGTGSIEQYF. The CDR3 region has the DNA TGTGCCAGCAGCCCCGGGACAGGGAGTATCGAGCAGTACTTC.

J is TRBJ1-1 and V is TRBV2; D is uncertain. The CDR3 contains 12 residues. Trimming left V 9 bases short and J 3 bases short, with 11 bases between. From germline, CDR1 is SNHLY and CDR2 FYNNEI. The CDR3 is CARQLGDTEAFF. CDR3 DNA sequence: TGTGCCAGGCAGCTCGGGGACACTGAAGCTTTCTTT.

This chain uses TRBV12-5 with TRBJ2-1; no reliable D call. Germline V gene sequence: CDR1 LGHNT, CDR2 FRNRAP. The V end lost 5 bases, the J end lost 15 bases, and 23 bases lay between the germline ends. This CDR3 is built from 14 residues. In nucleotides, the CDR3 is TGTGCTAGTGGTCCCTCGTCCCTTTGGGCTGTTTTGTTCTTC. Its protein product is CASGPSSLWAVLFF.

This rearrangement joins TRBV4-1 to TRBJ2-5; 10 bases agree with TRBD2. Germline-derived CDR1 and CDR2 are MGHRA and YSYEKL. V lost 4 bases, J lost 2 bases, and 7 bases stayed unmatched. The CDR3 extends over 16 amino acids. CDR3 bases: TGCGCCAGCAGCCCCCTTGGAGCGGGAGGGCAAGAGACCCAGTACTTC. It translates to CASSPLGAGGQETQYF.

V is TRBV2 and J is TRBJ2-1; 9 positions match TRBD2. With V trimmed by 7 bases and J by 4 bases, 14 bases remained unmatched. The CDR3 is 17 residues long. Per germline, CDR1 SNHLY and CDR2 FYNNEI. The CDR3 reads CASTTQKGGLAYNEQFF. The CDR3 nucleotides read TGTGCCAGCACCACCCAGAAGGGGGGACTAGCTTACAATGAGCAGTTCTTC.